The 22 T cell receptor beta chains below all came from one sample that was sequenced in a study of TIL therapy for anti-PD-1-resistant metastatic lung cancer (dated by TCRdb to the early 2020s). The time point label for this specimen denotes: pre-treatment sample, taken before nivolumab and TIL therapy. TCR beta CDR3 regions were amplified from genomic DNA with the immunoSEQ v3 hsTCRB kit using bias-controlled multiplex PCR. TCRdb holds this immuneACCESS table with in-frame rearrangements only. Some clones are missing; in checked studies, unresolved V genes explain under half, and the rest has no known cause. This sample has roughly 60,000 clones in its table, and over 75% of those were observed once. The top ten clonotypes cover approximately 2.8% of the sample. The sequences come from blood, collected at baseline. Source of these receptors: a person between 30 and 80 years old with non-small cell lung cancer.

The V call is TRBV7-9, the J call TRBJ2-1, with TRBD2 matching 10 bases. J lost 5 bases, V lost 5 bases, and 3 bases had no gene match. Germline CDR1 and CDR2: SEHNR and FQNEAQ (reference sequence). This CDR3 region has 14 residues. The CDR3 nucleotides read TGTGCCAGCAGCGCTAGCGGGAGTGACAATGAGCAGTTCTTC. This sequence encodes CASSASGSDNEQFF.

This clone was picked up a small number of times. The chain has TRBV2 and TRBJ1-5; TRBD1 agrees at 8 bases. Trimming took 6 bases from V and 12 from J; bases not matched to a gene: 19. Germline CDR1 reads SNHLY; CDR2 reads FYNNEI. CDR3 length: 16 amino acids. The CDR3 DNA sequence: TGTGCCAGCAGCCCGACTCCCCCAGGGGGCGAAACGCGCCAGCATTTT. Translated, it gives CASSPTPPGGETRQHF.

J is TRBJ2-1 and V is TRBV9; D call uncertain. V was cut by 3 bases and J by 0 bases, with 10 bases left in between. From germline, CDR1 is SGDLS and CDR2 YYNGEE. The length of the CDR3 is 15 residues. CDR3 sequence (DNA): TGTGCCAGCAGCGCCGGCCTTAGCTCCTACAATGAGCAGTTCTTC. Amino acid sequence: CASSAGLSSYNEQFF.

This clone was recorded once. The V gene is TRBV12-5, the J gene TRBJ2-3, with 7 positions matching TRBD1. Per germline, CDR1 LGHNT and CDR2 FRNRAP. The CDR3 length is 17 residues. V was pared by 2 bases and J by 3 bases, with 11 bases of the junction left unmatched. The CDR3 reads CASGLSSGTATTDTQYF. As DNA, the CDR3 is TGTGCTAGTGGTTTGTCGTCCGGGACAGCGACTACAGATACGCAGTATTTT. Full variable domain (missing parts from reference TRBV12-5 and TRBJ2-3): DARVTQTPRHKVTEMGQEVTMRCQPILGHNTVFWYRQTMMQGLELLAYFRNRAPLDDSGMPKDRFSAEMPDATLATLKIQPSEPRDSAVYFCASGLSSGTATTDTQYFGPGTRLTVL.

The CDR3: CASSSGSSGNTIYF. The CDR3 nucleotides are TGTGCCAGCAGTTCGGGCTCCTCTGGAAACACCATATATTTT. The chain carries TRBV2 and TRBJ1-3, with no clear D. The CDR3 is 14 residues long. In germline, CDR1 is SNHLY, CDR2 FYNNEI. Trimming pared 5 bases from V and 0 bases from J, leaving 8 bases between.

The chain links TRBV27 to TRBJ2-7, with 11 bases lining up with TRBD2. With 4 bases clipped from V and 3 bases from J, the junction kept 5 bases outside the gene matches. Germline V lookup: CDR1 MNHEY, CDR2 SMNVEV (reference sequence). This CDR3 spans 15 amino acids. CDR3: CASSYVAGGFYEQYF. The CDR3 region has the DNA TGTGCCAGCAGTTATGTAGCGGGGGGGTTCTACGAGCAGTACTTC.

This chain uses TRBV11-2 with TRBJ1-1; TRBD1 matches at 7 bases. V trimming: 4 bases; J trimming: 8 bases; junction bases outside the gene matches: 10. The germline gives CDR1 SGHAT, CDR2 FQNNGV. This CDR3 is 14 amino acids long. Here the CDR3 DNA reads TGTGCCAGCAGCTCTGTGGGGAGGGGGCAGGAAGCTTTCTTT. This gives the protein CASSSVGRGQEAFF.

The V call is TRBV10-1, the J call TRBJ2-3; D remains ambiguous. Germline-derived CDR1 and CDR2 are WNHNN and SYGVQD (reference sequence). This CDR3 has 16 residues. Between the trimmed V and J ends, which lost 6 bases and 2 bases, there was a span of 18 bases. CDR3 in amino acids: CASSDHGLRATDTQYF. CDR3 nucleotide sequence: TGCGCCAGCAGCGACCACGGGCTGCGAGCCACAGATACGCAGTATTTT.

The chain recombines TRBV18 with TRBJ1-1, with D unclear. The ends were cut back, 6 bases at V and 3 bases at J, with 11 bases in the middle. CDR1 and CDR2 from the germline V gene are KGHSH and LQKENI. The CDR3 is 13 amino acids. Written as DNA, the CDR3 is TGTGCCAGCTCCACCGTAGTGGACACTGAAGCTTTCTTT. Its protein is CASSTVVDTEAFF.

This clone has a single count. The gene calls are TRBV30 and TRBJ2-5; 8 positions agree with TRBD1. V lost 1 base and J lost 3; bases outside the gene matches: 4. Germline-derived CDR1 and CDR2 are GTSNPN and SVGIG (reference sequence). The CDR3 covers 14 residues. In DNA form, the CDR3 reads TGTGCCTGGAGTGGGACAGGGCGGAAAGAGACCCAGTACTTC. Encoded protein: CAWSGTGRKETQYF.

This clone was recorded only once. The gene calls are TRBV3-1 (or the pseudogene TRBV3-2) and TRBJ2-7; 8 nucleotides agree with TRBD2. CDR3 length: 16 amino acids. The V gene end was trimmed by 0 bases and the J gene end by 3 bases; junction bases not matched to a gene: 7. Germline lookup yields CDR1 LGHDT and CDR2 YNNKEL (reference sequence). The CDR3 region is CASSQDPAGDNYEQYF. The DNA for the CDR3 is TGTGCCAGCAGCCAAGACCCAGCGGGAGACAACTACGAGCAGTACTTC.

The chain couples TRBV10-3 to TRBJ2-3; a possible D gene is TRBD2 (6 bases). V was clipped by 0 bases and J by 2 bases, with 12 bases between them. The CDR3 runs 16 residues. In germline, CDR1 is ENHRY, CDR2 SYGVKD. The CDR3 coding sequence is TGTGCCATCAGTGAGTCTGGCGGGATCACCACAGATACGCAGTATTTT. Its protein is CAISESGGITTDTQYF.

The chain is built from TRBV18 and TRBJ1-3, with 7 bases matching TRBD1. The CDR3 length is 15 residues. With V trimmed by 6 bases and J by 0 bases, 5 bases remained unmatched. The germline V gene encodes CDR1 KGHSH and CDR2 LQKENI. CDR3 bases: TGTGCCAGCTCGGACGGGACAGCCTCTGGAAACACCATATATTTT. Translated, it gives CASSDGTASGNTIYF.

CDR3: CASSPTGTVHTEAFF. The CDR3 DNA follows: TGTGCCAGCAGTCCGACCGGGACGGTCCACACTGAAGCTTTCTTT. This rearrangement joins TRBV28 to TRBJ1-1, with a possible D match to TRBD1 (5 bases). Germline lookup yields CDR1 MDHEN and CDR2 SYDVKM. This CDR3 has 15 amino acids. Trimming took 5 bases from V and 3 from J, leaving 16 bases between them.

The chain carries TRBV2 and TRBJ2-5, with TRBD2 as a possible D gene (5 bases). This CDR3 is built from 12 residues. The ends were cut back, 5 bases at V and 5 bases at J, with 9 bases in the middle. Germline CDR1 is SNHLY and CDR2 is FYNNEI. The CDR3 protein is CASSKSGETQYF. The CDR3 nucleotides are TGTGCCAGCAGTAAGAGCGGCGAGACCCAGTACTTC. Full variable domain (outside the CDR3, taken from reference TRBV2 and TRBJ2-5): EPEVTQTPSHQVTQMGQEVILRCVPISNHLYFYWYRQILGQKVEFLVSFYNNEISEKSEIFDDQFSVERPDGSNFTLKIRSTKLEDSAMYFCASSKSGETQYFGPGTRLLVL.

Here the CDR3 reads CAWRAPGQGVSYEQYF. DNA of the CDR3: TGTGCCTGGAGAGCTCCGGGACAGGGGGTCTCCTACGAGCAGTACTTC. The V call is TRBV30, the J call TRBJ2-7; 11 bases align to TRBD1. V shed 3 bases, J shed 0 bases, and the junction held 7 bases outside the gene matches. Per germline, CDR1 GTSNPN and CDR2 SVGIG (reference sequence). This CDR3 contains 16 residues.

The genes are TRBV5-1 and TRBJ1-1; D possibly corresponds to TRBD1 (6 bases). Looked up from germline, CDR1 is SGHRS and CDR2 is YFSETQ. The length of the CDR3 is 15 residues. With 0 bases removed from V and 0 bases from J, the gap between germline ends came to 9 bases. CDR3 coding DNA: TGCGCCAGCAGCTTGGCTGGACAGATGAACACTGAAGCTTTCTTT. As protein: CASSLAGQMNTEAFF.

This chain uses TRBV12-5 with TRBJ1-1; D remains ambiguous. Germline-derived CDR1 and CDR2 are LGHNT and FRNRAP. V lost 5 bases and J 1 base, leaving 11 bases between the germline ends. The CDR3 contains 14 residues. DNA for the CDR3: TGTGCTAGTGGTCGAACAACAGAGAACACTGAAGCTTTCTTT. Amino acid sequence: CASGRTTENTEAFF. The complete variable domain, with remaining parts taken from reference TRBV12-5 and TRBJ1-1, reads DARVTQTPRHKVTEMGQEVTMRCQPILGHNTVFWYRQTMMQGLELLAYFRNRAPLDDSGMPKDRFSAEMPDATLATLKIQPSEPRDSAVYFCASGRTTENTEAFFGQGTRLTVV.

The rearrangement joins TRBV7-6 to TRBJ1-4, with a possible D match to TRBD1 (6 bases). Germline CDR1 is SGHVS and CDR2 is FNYEAQ. CDR3 length: 15 amino acids. V was shortened by 6 bases and J by 8 bases, with 19 bases between the two germline ends. The CDR3 coding sequence is TGTGCCAGCAGTCCCCTTACACAGGGCGAGGAAAAACTGTTTTTT. Protein product: CASSPLTQGEEKLFF. Combining the CDR3 with reference TRBV7-6 and TRBJ1-4 gives the whole variable domain GAGVSQSPRYKVTKRGQDVALRCDPISGHVSLYWYRQALGQGPEFLTYFNYEAQQDKSGLPNDRFSAERPEGSISTLTIQRTEQRDSAMYRCASSPLTQGEEKLFFGSGTQLSVL.

This rearrangement joins TRBV3-1 (or the pseudogene TRBV3-2) to TRBJ1-4; D may be TRBD1 (5 bases). This CDR3 has 14 amino acids. Germline values: CDR1 LGHDT, CDR2 YNNKEL (reference sequence). V was clipped by 4 bases and J by 12 bases, with 18 bases between them. The CDR3 sequence: CASSRSEGLGELFF. CDR3 nucleotide sequence: TGTGCCAGCAGCCGGTCCGAGGGTCTGGGGGAACTGTTTTTT.

Remarks on this clone: Other DNA sequences in the sample encode the same CDR3. The rearrangement links TRBV12-5 to TRBJ2-3, with D possibly being TRBD1 or TRBD2 (6 bases each). V was pared by 3 bases and J by 3 bases, with 7 bases between. Per germline, CDR1 LGHNT and CDR2 FRNRAP. This CDR3 spans 13 amino acids. The CDR3 protein is CASGLGGTDTQYF. The DNA of the CDR3 is TGTGCTAGTGGTTTAGGGGGGACAGATACGCAGTATTTT.

This chain joins TRBV10-3 and TRBJ1-6; 10 bases fit TRBD1. V trimming: 4 bases; J trimming: 10 bases; junction bases outside the gene matches: 4. This CDR3 has 14 amino acids. The germline V gene has CDR1 ENHRY and CDR2 SYGVKD. The chain's CDR3 is CAISAGTGESPLHF. The CDR3 coding sequence is TGTGCCATCAGTGCCGGGACAGGGGAGTCACCCCTCCACTTT.